The entry below gives a single T cell receptor (beta chain) sequence along with its context. Method: immunoSEQ multiplex PCR; TCRdb's copy keeps in-frame clones and lacks some. The table has just under 95,000 clones, about four fifths seen once. CDR1 is SNHLY, CDR2 FYNNEI, per germline. This CDR3 has 16 amino acids. V lost 8 bases, J lost 0 bases, and 4 bases stayed unmatched. The sample is drawn from a study of a mutant IDH1 vaccine in newly diagnosed glioma. Time point reported: baseline, week 1 (first vaccination visit). Treatment described: pre-vaccination baseline after standard-of-care therapy. The study enrolled donors with new WHO grade 3 or 4 IDH1-mutant, ATRX-lost astrocytomas.

The receptor was derived from a woman between 50 and 59 years old with glioma. The input for sequencing was PBMCs, taken from a glioma patient treated with radiotherapy, temozolomide or both. The chain has TRBV2 and TRBJ2-6; 10 bases line up with TRBD1. The chain's CDR3 is CASSGQGSSGANVLTF. The CDR3 nucleotides read TGTGCCAGCTCGGGACAGGGGAGCTCTGGGGCCAACGTCCTGACTTTC.